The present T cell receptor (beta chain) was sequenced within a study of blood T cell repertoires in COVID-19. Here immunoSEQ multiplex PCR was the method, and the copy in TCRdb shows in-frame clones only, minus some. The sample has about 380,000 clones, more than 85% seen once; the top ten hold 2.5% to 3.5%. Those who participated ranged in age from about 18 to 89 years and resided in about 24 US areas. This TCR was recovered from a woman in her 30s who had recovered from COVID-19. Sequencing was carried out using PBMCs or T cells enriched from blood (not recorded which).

CDR3 sequence: CASSAEDRGRQYF. As DNA, the CDR3 is TGTGCCAGCAGCGCTGAGGACAGGGGAAGGCAGTACTTC. The chain carries TRBV9 and TRBJ2-7, with 9 bases fitting TRBD1. Germline loops: CDR1 SGDLS, CDR2 YYNGEE. This CDR3 has 13 amino acids. Trimming took 3 bases from V and 9 from J; bases not matched to a gene: 7.